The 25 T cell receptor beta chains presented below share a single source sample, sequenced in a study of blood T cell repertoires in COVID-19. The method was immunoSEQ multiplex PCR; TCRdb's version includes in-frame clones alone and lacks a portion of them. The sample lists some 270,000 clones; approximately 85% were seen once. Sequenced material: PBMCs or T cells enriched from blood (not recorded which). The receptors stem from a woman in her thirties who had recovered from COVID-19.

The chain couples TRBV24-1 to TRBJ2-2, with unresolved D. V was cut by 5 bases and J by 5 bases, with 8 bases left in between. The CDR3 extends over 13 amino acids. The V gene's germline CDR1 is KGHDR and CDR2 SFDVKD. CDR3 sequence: CATSVTGTGELFF. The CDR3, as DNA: TGTGCCACCAGTGTGACTGGGACCGGGGAGCTGTTTTTT.

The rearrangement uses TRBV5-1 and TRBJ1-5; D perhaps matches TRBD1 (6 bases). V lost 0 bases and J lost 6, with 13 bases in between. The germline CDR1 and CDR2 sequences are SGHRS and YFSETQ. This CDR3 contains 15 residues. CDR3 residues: CASSLDPGVGQPQHF. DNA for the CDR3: TGCGCCAGCAGCTTGGATCCAGGGGTCGGTCAGCCCCAGCATTTT.

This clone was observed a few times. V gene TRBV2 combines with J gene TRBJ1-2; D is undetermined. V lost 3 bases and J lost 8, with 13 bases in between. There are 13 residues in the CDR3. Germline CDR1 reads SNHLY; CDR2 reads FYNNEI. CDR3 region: CASSDSGRSGYTF. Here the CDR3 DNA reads TGTGCCAGCAGTGATTCAGGTCGATCAGGCTACACCTTC.

This chain's CDR3 is CSVDLGGPGQPQHF. CDR3 in DNA: TGCAGCGTTGATCTTGGAGGGCCAGGGCAGCCCCAGCATTTT. The chain joins TRBV29-1 to TRBJ1-5; the D gene is possibly TRBD1 (5 bases). CDR1 is SQVTM and CDR2 is ANQGSEA in the germline V gene. V dropped 3 bases and J dropped 7 bases, with 16 bases sitting between them. The CDR3 covers 14 residues.

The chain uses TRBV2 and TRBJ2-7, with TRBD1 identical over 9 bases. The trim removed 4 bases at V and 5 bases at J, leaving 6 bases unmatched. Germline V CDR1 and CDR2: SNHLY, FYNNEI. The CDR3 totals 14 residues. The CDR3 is CASSARTGADEQYF. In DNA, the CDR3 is TGTGCCAGCAGTGCGAGGACAGGGGCTGACGAGCAGTACTTC.

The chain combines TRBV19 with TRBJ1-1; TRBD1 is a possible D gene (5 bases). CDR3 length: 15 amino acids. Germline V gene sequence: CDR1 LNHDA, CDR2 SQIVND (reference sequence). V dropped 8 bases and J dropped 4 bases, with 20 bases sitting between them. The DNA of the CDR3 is TGTGCCAGTGTGGTGGCAAGGGGATTTGGCACTGAAGCTTTCTTT. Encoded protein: CASVVARGFGTEAFF. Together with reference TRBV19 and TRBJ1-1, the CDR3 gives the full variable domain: DGGITQSPKYLFRKEGQNVTLSCEQNLNHDAMYWYRQDPGQGLRLIYYSQIVNDFQKGDIAEGYSVSREKKESFPLTVTSAQKNPTAFYLCASVVARGFGTEAFFGQGTRLTVV.

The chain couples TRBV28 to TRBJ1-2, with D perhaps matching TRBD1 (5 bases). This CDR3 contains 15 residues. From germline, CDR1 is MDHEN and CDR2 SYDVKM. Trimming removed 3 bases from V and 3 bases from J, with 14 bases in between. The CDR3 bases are TGTGCCAGCAGTTTCCGGCGCAGGGTGGACTATGGCTACACCTTC. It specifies CASSFRRRVDYGYTF.

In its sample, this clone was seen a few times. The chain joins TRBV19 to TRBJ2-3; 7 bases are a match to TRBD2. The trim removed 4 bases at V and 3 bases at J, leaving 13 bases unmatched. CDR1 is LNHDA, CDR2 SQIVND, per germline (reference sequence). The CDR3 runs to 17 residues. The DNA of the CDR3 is TGTGCCAGTAGTAAAGGGCCCTGGCGGGAGAAGACAGATACGCAGTATTTT. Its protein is CASSKGPWREKTDTQYF.

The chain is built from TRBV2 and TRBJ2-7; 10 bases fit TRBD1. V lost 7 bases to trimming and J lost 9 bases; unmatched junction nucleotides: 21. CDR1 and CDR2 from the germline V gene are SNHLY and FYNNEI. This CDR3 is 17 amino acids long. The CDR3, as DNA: TGTGCCAGCAACACGGGACAGGGGTCGGAAAGAGGTAACGGGCAGTACTTC. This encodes CASNTGQGSERGNGQYF.

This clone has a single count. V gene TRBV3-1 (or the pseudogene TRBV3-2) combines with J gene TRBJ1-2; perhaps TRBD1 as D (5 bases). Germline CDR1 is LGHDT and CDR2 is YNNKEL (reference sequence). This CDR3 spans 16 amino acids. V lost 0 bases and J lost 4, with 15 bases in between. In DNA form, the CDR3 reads TGTGCCAGCAGCCAAGACTCGGGGGTTCAAGGCTATGGCTACACCTTC. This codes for CASSQDSGVQGYGYTF.

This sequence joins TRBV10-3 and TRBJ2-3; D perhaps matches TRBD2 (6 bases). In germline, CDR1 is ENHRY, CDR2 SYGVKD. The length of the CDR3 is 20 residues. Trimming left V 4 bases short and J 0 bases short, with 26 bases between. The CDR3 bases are TGTGCCATCAGTGGCTTTCGTTCCTCCGGGAGAGATAGGAGCACAGATACGCAGTATTTT. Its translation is CAISGFRSSGRDRSTDTQYF.

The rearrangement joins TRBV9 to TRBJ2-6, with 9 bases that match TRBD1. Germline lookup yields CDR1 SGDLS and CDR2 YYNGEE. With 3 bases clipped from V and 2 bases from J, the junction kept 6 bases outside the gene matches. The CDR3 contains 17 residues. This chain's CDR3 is CASSAGQGRTGANVLTF. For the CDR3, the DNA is TGTGCCAGCAGCGCAGGACAGGGGCGGACTGGGGCCAACGTCCTGACTTTC. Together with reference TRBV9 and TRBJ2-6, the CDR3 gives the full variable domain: DSGVTQTPKHLITATGQRVTLRCSPRSGDLSVYWYQQSLDQGLQFLIQYYNGEERAKGNILERFSAQQFPDLHSELNLSSLELGDSALYFCASSAGQGRTGANVLTFGAGSRLTVL.

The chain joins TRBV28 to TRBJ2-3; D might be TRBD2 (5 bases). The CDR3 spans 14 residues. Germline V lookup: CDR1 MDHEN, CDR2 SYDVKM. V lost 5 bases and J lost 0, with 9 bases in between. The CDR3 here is CASSPRTSTDTQYF. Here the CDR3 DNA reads TGTGCCAGCAGTCCCCGGACTAGCACAGATACGCAGTATTTT.

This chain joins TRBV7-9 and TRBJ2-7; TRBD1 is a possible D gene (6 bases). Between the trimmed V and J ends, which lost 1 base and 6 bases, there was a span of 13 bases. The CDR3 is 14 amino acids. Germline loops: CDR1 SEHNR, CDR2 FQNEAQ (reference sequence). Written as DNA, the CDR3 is TGTGCCAGCAGCTTAGGTTCCTGGGGGCCCGAGCAGTACTTC. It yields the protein CASSLGSWGPEQYF. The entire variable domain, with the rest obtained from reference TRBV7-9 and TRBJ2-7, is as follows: DTGVSQNPRHKITKRGQNVTFRCDPISEHNRLYWYRQTLGQGPEFLTYFQNEAQLEKSRLLSDRFSAERPKGSFSTLEIQRTEQGDSAMYLCASSLGSWGPEQYFGPGTRLTVT.

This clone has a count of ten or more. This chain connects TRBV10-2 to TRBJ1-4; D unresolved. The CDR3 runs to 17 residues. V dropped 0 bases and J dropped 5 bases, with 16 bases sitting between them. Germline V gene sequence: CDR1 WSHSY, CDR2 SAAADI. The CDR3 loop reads CASSESGLQELNEKLFF. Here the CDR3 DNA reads TGCGCCAGCAGTGAGTCAGGTCTGCAGGAATTAAATGAAAAACTGTTTTTT.

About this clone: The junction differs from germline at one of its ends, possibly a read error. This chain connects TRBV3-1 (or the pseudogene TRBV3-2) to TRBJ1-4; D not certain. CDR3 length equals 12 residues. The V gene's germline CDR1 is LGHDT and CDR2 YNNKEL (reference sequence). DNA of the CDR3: TGTGCCAGCAGCCCTAGCTCGACGTCCCCAATCTTT. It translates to CASSPSSTSPIF.

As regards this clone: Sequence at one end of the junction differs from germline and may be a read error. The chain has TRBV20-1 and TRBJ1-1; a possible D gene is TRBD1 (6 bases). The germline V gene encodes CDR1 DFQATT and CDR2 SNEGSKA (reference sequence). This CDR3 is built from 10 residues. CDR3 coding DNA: TGCAGTGCTAGAGGGACAGACGACCACTTT. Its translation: CSARGTDDHF.

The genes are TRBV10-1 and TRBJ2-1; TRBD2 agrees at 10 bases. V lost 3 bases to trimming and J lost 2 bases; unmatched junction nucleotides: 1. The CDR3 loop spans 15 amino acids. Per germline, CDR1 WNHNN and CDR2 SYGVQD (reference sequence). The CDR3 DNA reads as TGCGCCAGCAGTGACACTAGCGGGGCCTACAATGAGCAGTTCTTC. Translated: CASSDTSGAYNEQFF.

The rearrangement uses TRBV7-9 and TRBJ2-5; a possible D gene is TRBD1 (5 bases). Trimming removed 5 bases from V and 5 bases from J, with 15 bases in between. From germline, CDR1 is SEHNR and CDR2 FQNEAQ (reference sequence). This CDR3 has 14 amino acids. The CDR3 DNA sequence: TGTGCCAGCAGCCCCTCTGGCAGGGTCGAGACCCAGTACTTC. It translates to CASSPSGRVETQYF.

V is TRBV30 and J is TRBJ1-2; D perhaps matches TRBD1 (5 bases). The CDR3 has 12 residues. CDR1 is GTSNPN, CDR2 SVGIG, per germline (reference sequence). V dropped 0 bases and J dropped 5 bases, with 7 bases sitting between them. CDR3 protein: CAWSVGGYGYTF. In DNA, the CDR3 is TGTGCCTGGAGTGTTGGGGGGTATGGCTACACCTTC.

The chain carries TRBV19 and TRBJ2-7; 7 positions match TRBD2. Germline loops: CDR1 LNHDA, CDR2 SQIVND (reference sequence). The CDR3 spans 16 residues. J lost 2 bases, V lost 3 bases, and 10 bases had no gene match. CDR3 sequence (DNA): TGTGCCAGTAGTATCGACCCGGGGAGGGCCACCTACGAGCAGTACTTC. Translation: CASSIDPGRATYEQYF.

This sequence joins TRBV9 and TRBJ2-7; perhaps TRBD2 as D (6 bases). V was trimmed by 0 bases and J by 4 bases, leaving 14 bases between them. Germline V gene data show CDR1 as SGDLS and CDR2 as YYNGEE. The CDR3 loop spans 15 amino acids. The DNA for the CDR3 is TGTGCCAGCAGCGTAGGAGGGACTGGCGGGTACGAGCAGTACTTC. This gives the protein CASSVGGTGGYEQYF. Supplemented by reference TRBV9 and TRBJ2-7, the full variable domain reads DSGVTQTPKHLITATGQRVTLRCSPRSGDLSVYWYQQSLDQGLQFLIQYYNGEERAKGNILERFSAQQFPDLHSELNLSSLELGDSALYFCASSVGGTGGYEQYFGPGTRLTVT.

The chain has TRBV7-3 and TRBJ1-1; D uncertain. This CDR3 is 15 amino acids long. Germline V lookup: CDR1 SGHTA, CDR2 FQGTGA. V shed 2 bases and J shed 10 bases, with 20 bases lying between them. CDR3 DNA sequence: TGTGCCAGCAGCTTAGGGTCTGAGACAAATATCAGAGCTTTCTTT. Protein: CASSLGSETNIRAFF.

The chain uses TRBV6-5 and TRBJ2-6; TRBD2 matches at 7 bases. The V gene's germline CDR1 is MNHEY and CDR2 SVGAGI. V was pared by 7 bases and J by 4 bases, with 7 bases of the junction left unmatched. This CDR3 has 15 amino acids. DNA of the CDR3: TGTGCCAGCATCCCACGAGCGGGAGGGGCCAACGTCCTGACTTTC. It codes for CASIPRAGGANVLTF.

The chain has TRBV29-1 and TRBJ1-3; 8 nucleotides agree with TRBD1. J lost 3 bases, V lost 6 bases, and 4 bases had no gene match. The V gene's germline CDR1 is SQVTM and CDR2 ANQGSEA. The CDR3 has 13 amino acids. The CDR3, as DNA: TGCAGCGTAGCCGGGACAGGTGGAAACACCATATATTTT. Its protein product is CSVAGTGGNTIYF. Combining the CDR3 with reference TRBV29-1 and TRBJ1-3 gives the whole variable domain SAVISQKPSRDICQRGTSLTIQCQVDSQVTMMFWYRQQPGQSLTLIATANQGSEATYESGFVIDKFPISRPNLTFSTLTVSNMSPEDSSIYLCSVAGTGGNTIYFGEGSWLTVV.